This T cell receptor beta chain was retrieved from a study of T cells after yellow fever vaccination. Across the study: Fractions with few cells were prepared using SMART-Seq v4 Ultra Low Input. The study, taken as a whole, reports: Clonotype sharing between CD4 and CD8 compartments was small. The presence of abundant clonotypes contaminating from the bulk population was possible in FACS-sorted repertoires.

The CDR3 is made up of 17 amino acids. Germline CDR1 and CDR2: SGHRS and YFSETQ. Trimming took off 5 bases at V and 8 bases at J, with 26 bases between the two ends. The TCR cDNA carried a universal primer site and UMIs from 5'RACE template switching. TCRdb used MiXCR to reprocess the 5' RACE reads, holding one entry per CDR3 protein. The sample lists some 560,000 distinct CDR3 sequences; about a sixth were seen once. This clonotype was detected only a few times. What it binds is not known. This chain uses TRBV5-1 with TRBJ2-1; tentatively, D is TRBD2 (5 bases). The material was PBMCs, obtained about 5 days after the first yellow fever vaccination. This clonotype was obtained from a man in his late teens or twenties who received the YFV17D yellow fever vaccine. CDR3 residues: CASRSRVRQAAEDEQFF. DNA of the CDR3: TGCGCCAGCAGATCTAGGGTACGTCAGGCCGCGGAGGATGAGCAGTTCTTC.